The next 26 T cell receptor beta chains were all read from a single sample in a study of blood T cell repertoires in COVID-19. TCRdb's table, derived via immunoSEQ multiplex PCR, lists solely in-frame clones and lacks some. The table lists hundreds of thousands of clones, about 90% of them singletons. Sequencing was done on a sample of PBMCs or T cells enriched from blood (not recorded which). The receptor set was obtained from a woman between 18 and 30 years old who had recovered from COVID-19.

The chain employs TRBV11-2 and TRBJ2-7; 12 bases map to TRBD2. Per the germline V gene, CDR1 is SGHAT and CDR2 is FQNNGV. J lost 5 bases, V lost 3 bases, and 5 bases had no gene match. The CDR3 is 15 amino acids. The CDR3 reads CASSFTSGRNHEQYF. CDR3 in DNA: TGTGCCAGCAGCTTCACTAGCGGGAGGAACCACGAGCAGTACTTC.

The table lists this clone with a count of one. Other DNA sequences in this sample translate to the same CDR3. The genes are TRBV5-1 and TRBJ1-1; no firm D call. CDR1 SGHRS and CDR2 YFSETQ come from the germline V gene. CDR3 length: 14 amino acids. V lost 2 bases to trimming and J lost 2 bases, with 10 bases between them. CDR3 coding DNA: TGCGCCAGCAGCTTATCCGGGTCCAACACTGAAGCTTTCTTT. Encoded protein: CASSLSGSNTEAFF.

The chain combines TRBV10-3 with TRBJ1-5; 8 positions match TRBD1. Germline V lookup: CDR1 ENHRY, CDR2 SYGVKD. Trimming removed 6 bases from V and 6 bases from J; junction bases left unmatched: 10. This CDR3 region has 15 residues. CDR3 in amino acids: CAISAGTGNGQPQHF. CDR3 nucleotide sequence: TGTGCCATCAGCGCCGGGACAGGAAACGGTCAGCCCCAGCATTTT.

The chain combines TRBV7-8 with TRBJ1-1; no clear D. From germline, CDR1 is SGHVS and CDR2 FQNEAQ. This CDR3 is built from 13 residues. Trimming left V 1 base short and J 7 bases short, with 10 bases between. The CDR3 DNA sequence: TGTGCCAGCAGCTTAGTTTCGCGGCATGAAGCTTTCTTT. This encodes CASSLVSRHEAFF.

The chain carries TRBV7-9 and TRBJ1-5; TRBD1 aligns across 7 bases. Germline CDR1 is SEHNR and CDR2 is FQNEAQ (reference sequence). CDR3 size: 14 residues. J lost 6 bases, V lost 1 base, and 3 bases had no gene match. CDR3 nucleotides: TGTGCCAGCAGCTTAGAGGGGGCAGCTCAGCCCCAGCATTTT. Translation: CASSLEGAAQPQHF.

This chain links TRBV4-3 with TRBJ2-7, with D maybe TRBD1 (8 bases). Between the trimmed V and J ends, which lost 3 bases and 0 bases, there was a span of 15 bases. CDR3 length equals 16 residues. Germline assignment: CDR1 LGHNA and CDR2 YSLEER. CDR3 sequence (DNA): TGCGCCAGCAGCCACGTTCACAGGGGGGGCTCCTACGAGCAGTACTTC. Protein sequence: CASSHVHRGGSYEQYF.

This rearrangement joins TRBV7-2 to TRBJ2-7; 7 bases align to TRBD1. The V and J ends lost 7 bases and 3 bases, in that order; junction bases with no gene match: 6. The CDR3 covers 13 residues. CDR1 is SGHTA and CDR2 is FQGNSA in the germline V gene. This chain's CDR3 is CASTPGGDYEQYF. The CDR3 DNA follows: TGTGCCAGCACCCCAGGGGGTGACTACGAGCAGTACTTC.

This rearrangement joins TRBV5-1 to TRBJ2-1; 7 bases are a match to TRBD2. Trimming cost V 2 bases and J 4 bases; bases outside gene matches: 15. The CDR3 runs to 18 residues. The germline gives CDR1 SGHRS, CDR2 YFSETQ. Written as DNA, the CDR3 is TGCGCCAGCAGCTTTACGGCCCGGGACTATCGGACGTACAATGAGCAGTTCTTC. This codes for CASSFTARDYRTYNEQFF.

The chain has TRBV6-5 and TRBJ2-7, with D possibly being TRBD2 (6 bases). This CDR3 is built from 13 residues. Germline CDR1 MNHEY, CDR2 SVGAGI. Trimming cost V 7 bases and J 1 base, with 11 bases left between them. CDR3 in DNA: TGTGCCAGCATCGACGGACTATCCTACGAGCAGTACTTC. It specifies CASIDGLSYEQYF.

The chain couples TRBV4-1 to TRBJ2-1; 8 nucleotides match TRBD2. Per the germline V gene, CDR1 is MGHRA and CDR2 is YSYEKL. The CDR3 has 15 residues. Unmatched junction bases numbered 5, after V lost 7 bases and J lost 0 bases. DNA for the CDR3: TGCGCCAGCACACTAGCGGCCAGCTCCTACAATGAGCAGTTCTTC. Encoded protein: CASTLAASSYNEQFF.

This clone has just one count. The chain is built from TRBV7-9 and TRBJ2-3; D gene unclear. Germline CDR1 SEHNR, CDR2 FQNEAQ (reference sequence). The CDR3 is made up of 14 amino acids. V was clipped by 1 base and J by 2 bases, with 7 bases between them. The CDR3 sequence: CASSLVGFTDTQYF. The CDR3 DNA follows: TGTGCCAGCAGCTTAGTTGGCTTCACAGATACGCAGTATTTT.

The chain joins TRBV7-2 to TRBJ1-2; a possible D gene is TRBD1 (6 bases). Trimming took 9 bases from V and 6 from J, leaving 20 bases between them. The CDR3 totals 14 residues. CDR1 is SGHTA, CDR2 FQGNSA, per germline. In DNA form, the CDR3 reads TGTGCCAGTTCAAACTACAGGGCGGAAAATGGCTACACCTTC. Protein: CASSNYRAENGYTF.

V and J are TRBV6-5 and TRBJ1-2; 7 bases map to TRBD1. The CDR3 sequence is 15 residues long. Germline values: CDR1 MNHEY, CDR2 SVGAGI. V trimming: 6 bases; J trimming: 1 base; junction bases outside the gene matches: 8. CDR3 coding DNA: TGTGCCAGCAGGAGGGACAGACAATTTAACTATGGCTACACCTTC. Encoded protein: CASRRDRQFNYGYTF.

This sequence joins TRBV11-2 and TRBJ2-1; D gene ambiguous. Germline CDR1 and CDR2: SGHAT and FQNNGV. This CDR3 has 13 residues. V was shortened by 0 bases and J by 7 bases, with 7 bases between the two germline ends. CDR3 protein: CASSLDSRNEQFF. Here the CDR3 DNA reads TGTGCCAGCAGCTTAGATTCGAGAAATGAGCAGTTCTTC.

This clone was recorded once. The chain joins TRBV5-1 to TRBJ2-4; TRBD1 matches 7 bases. The CDR3 is made up of 15 amino acids. J gave up 6 bases and V 0 bases, and 6 bases lay outside the gene matches. Germline V gene data show CDR1 as SGHRS and CDR2 as YFSETQ. CDR3: CASSLVGDSLNIQYF. The CDR3 coding sequence is TGCGCCAGCAGCTTGGTCGGGGACAGTTTAAACATTCAGTACTTC.

The chain has TRBV4-3 and TRBJ1-2; TRBD1 might be the D (5 bases). The germline V gene has CDR1 LGHNA and CDR2 YSLEER. The CDR3 is 13 amino acids. Trimming took off 2 bases at V and 8 bases at J, with 12 bases between the two ends. CDR3 sequence reads: CASSQRGVNGYTF. The CDR3 DNA reads as TGCGCCAGCAGCCAACGGGGGGTAAACGGCTACACCTTC.

The genes are TRBV15 and TRBJ1-5; D may be TRBD1 (5 bases). The CDR3 loop spans 13 amino acids. V was shortened by 0 bases and J by 5 bases, with 5 bases between the two germline ends. Germline loops: CDR1 LNHNV, CDR2 YYDKDF (reference sequence). In DNA form, the CDR3 reads TGTGCCACCAGCAGAGAAGGGGATCAGCCCCAGCATTTT. It yields the protein CATSREGDQPQHF.

J is TRBJ1-4 and V is TRBV7-9, with 8 bases fitting TRBD1. Looked up from germline, CDR1 is SEHNR and CDR2 is FQNEAQ (reference sequence). The V segment lost 5 bases and the J segment 0 bases; nucleotides outside the gene matches: 5. The CDR3 length is 16 residues. The CDR3 sequence is CASSAGQGATNEKLFF. The CDR3 DNA follows: TGTGCCAGCAGCGCTGGACAGGGCGCAACTAATGAAAAACTGTTTTTT.

In DNA, the CDR3 is TGTGCCAGCAGCTCGTCCTACGAGCAGTACTTC. This translates into CASSSSYEQYF. The chain links TRBV3-1 (or the pseudogene TRBV3-2) to TRBJ2-7; D not certain. The CDR3 has 11 amino acids. Trimming stripped 5 bases from V and 1 base from J, with 3 bases between. Per germline, CDR1 LGHDT and CDR2 YNNKEL (reference sequence).

The CDR3 sequence is CASSLTWGGSKTQYF. The DNA for the CDR3 is TGTGCCAGCAGTCTCACGTGGGGGGGGTCGAAGACCCAGTACTTC. This chain connects TRBV27 to TRBJ2-5, with 7 bases lining up with TRBD2. CDR3 size: 15 residues. Germline trimming cut 5 bases from V and 6 bases from J; bases unmatched to any gene: 12. Germline lookup yields CDR1 MNHEY and CDR2 SMNVEV (reference sequence).

This rearrangement joins TRBV15 to TRBJ1-5; no definite D call. Germline lookup yields CDR1 LNHNV and CDR2 YYDKDF (reference sequence). V was clipped by 2 bases and J by 4 bases, with 3 bases between them. The CDR3 is made up of 12 amino acids. The CDR3, as DNA: TGTGCCACCAGCAGACAGAATCAGCCCCAGCATTTT. It encodes CATSRQNQPQHF.

The genes are TRBV2 and TRBJ2-1, with 11 bases aligning to TRBD2. J gave up 5 bases and V 7 bases, and 7 bases lay outside the gene matches. CDR3 size: 15 residues. Germline loops: CDR1 SNHLY, CDR2 FYNNEI. CDR3 in amino acids: CASKRGLAVNNEQFF. The CDR3 bases are TGTGCCAGCAAGAGGGGACTAGCGGTAAACAATGAGCAGTTCTTC.

V is TRBV4-1 and J is TRBJ2-7, with 8 bases lining up with TRBD1. Germline V gives CDR1 MGHRA, CDR2 YSYEKL. The CDR3 runs 15 residues. The junction had 9 bases not matched to a gene; V was cut back by 6 bases and J by 2 bases. The CDR3 protein is CASSQRQGTTYEQYF. The DNA of the CDR3 is TGCGCCAGCAGTCAACGACAGGGGACGACCTACGAGCAGTACTTC.

The V gene is TRBV10-2, the J gene TRBJ1-2; 10 bases line up with TRBD1. The germline V gene has CDR1 WSHSY and CDR2 SAAADI. Germline trimming cut 6 bases from V and 4 bases from J; bases unmatched to any gene: 2. The CDR3 consists of 13 residues. The CDR3 spells CASRGQGSYGYTF. The CDR3 coding sequence is TGCGCCAGCAGGGGACAGGGGAGCTATGGCTACACCTTC.

J is TRBJ2-5 and V is TRBV5-4; 9 positions match TRBD2. V lost 2 bases, J lost 5 bases, and 13 bases stayed unmatched. This CDR3 has 17 residues. Looked up from germline, CDR1 is SGHNT and CDR2 is YYREEE (reference sequence). In nucleotides, the CDR3 is TGTGCCAGCAGCTTTATTAGCGGGGGTTCCAGGGTGGAGACCCAGTACTTC. This gives the protein CASSFISGGSRVETQYF.

This rearrangement joins TRBV23-1 to TRBJ1-2; 7 bases match TRBD1. TRBV23-1 is an open reading frame whose function is uncertain. V lost 0 bases, J lost 4 bases, and 2 bases stayed unmatched. CDR3 length: 14 amino acids. CDR3: CASSQSRGPYGYTF. CDR3 DNA: TGCGCCAGCAGTCAATCAAGGGGGCCCTATGGCTACACCTTC.